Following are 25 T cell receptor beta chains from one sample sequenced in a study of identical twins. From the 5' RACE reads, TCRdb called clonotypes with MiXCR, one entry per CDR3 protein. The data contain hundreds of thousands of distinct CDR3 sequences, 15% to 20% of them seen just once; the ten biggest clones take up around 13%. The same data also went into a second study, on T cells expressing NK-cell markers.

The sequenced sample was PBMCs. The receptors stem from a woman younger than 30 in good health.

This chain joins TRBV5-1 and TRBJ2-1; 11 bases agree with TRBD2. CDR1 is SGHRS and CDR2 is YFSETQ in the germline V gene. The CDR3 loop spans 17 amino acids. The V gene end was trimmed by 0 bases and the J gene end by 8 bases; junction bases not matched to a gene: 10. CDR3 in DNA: TGCGCCAGCAGCTTGGCCTCGGCTAGCGGGGGGAGGTATGAGCAGTTCTTC. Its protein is CASSLASASGGRYEQFF.

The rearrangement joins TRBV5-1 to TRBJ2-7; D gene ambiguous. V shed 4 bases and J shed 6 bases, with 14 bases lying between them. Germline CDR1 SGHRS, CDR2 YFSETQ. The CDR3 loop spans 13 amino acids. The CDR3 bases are TGCGCCAGCAGCGATGCGCAAAGGACCGAGCAGTACTTC. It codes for CASSDAQRTEQYF.

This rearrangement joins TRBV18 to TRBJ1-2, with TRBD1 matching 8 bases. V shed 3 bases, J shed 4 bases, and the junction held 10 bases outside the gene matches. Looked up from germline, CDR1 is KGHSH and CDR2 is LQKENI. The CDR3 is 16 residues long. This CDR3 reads CASSPMGQETIYGYTF. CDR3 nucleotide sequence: TGTGCCAGCTCACCGATGGGACAGGAGACAATCTATGGCTACACCTTC.

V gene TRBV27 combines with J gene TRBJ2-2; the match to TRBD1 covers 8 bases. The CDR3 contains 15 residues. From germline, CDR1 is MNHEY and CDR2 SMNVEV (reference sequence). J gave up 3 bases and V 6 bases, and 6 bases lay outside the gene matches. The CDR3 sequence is CASRLPQGDTGELFF. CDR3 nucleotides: TGTGCCAGCAGGCTACCACAGGGGGACACCGGGGAGCTGTTTTTT.

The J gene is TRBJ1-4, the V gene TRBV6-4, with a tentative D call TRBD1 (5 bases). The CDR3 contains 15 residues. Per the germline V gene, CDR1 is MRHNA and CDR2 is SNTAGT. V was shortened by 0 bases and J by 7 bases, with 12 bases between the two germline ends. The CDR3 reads CASSDSRTGREKLFF. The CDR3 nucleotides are TGTGCCAGCAGTGACTCGAGAACAGGTCGTGAAAAACTGTTTTTT.

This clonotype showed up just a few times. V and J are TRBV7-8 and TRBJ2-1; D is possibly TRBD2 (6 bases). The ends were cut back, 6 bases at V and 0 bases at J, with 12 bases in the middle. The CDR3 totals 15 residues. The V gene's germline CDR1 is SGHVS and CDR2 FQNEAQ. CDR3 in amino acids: CASSGVGGSYNEQFF. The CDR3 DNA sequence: TGTGCCAGCAGTGGGGTGGGGGGCTCCTACAATGAGCAGTTCTTC.

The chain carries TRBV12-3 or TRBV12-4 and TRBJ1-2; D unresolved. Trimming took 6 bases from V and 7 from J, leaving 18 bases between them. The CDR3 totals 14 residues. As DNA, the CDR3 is TGTGCCAGCAGCCGAAAAGGGTCCCTGCGTGGCTACACCTTC. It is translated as CASSRKGSLRGYTF.

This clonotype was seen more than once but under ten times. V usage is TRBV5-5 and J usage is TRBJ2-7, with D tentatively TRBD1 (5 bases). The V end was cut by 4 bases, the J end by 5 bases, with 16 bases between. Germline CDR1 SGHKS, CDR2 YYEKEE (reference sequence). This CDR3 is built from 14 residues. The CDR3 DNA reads TGTGCCAGCAGCACACAGGTTGGATGGGACGAGCAGTACTTC. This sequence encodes CASSTQVGWDEQYF.

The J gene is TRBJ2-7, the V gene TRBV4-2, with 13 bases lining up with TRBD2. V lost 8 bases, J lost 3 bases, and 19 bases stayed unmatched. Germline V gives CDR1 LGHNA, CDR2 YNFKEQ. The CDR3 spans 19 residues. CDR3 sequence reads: CASLQRGTSGDSKVYEQYF. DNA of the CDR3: TGTGCCAGCCTACAAAGGGGGACTAGCGGGGATTCCAAGGTCTACGAGCAGTACTTC.

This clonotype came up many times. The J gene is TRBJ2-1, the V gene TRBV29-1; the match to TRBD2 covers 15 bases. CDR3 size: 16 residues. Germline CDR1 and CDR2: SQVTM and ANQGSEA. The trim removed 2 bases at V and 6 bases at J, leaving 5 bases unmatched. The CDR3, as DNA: TGCAGCGTTGAAAGGACTAGCGGGAGGGCCGGCAATGAGCAGTTCTTC. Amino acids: CSVERTSGRAGNEQFF.

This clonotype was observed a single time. Here the CDR3 DNA reads TGCGCCAGCAGGGCAGGGATAAATGAAAAACTGTTTTTT. Translation gives CASRAGINEKLFF. The genes are TRBV10-1 and TRBJ1-4, with D possibly matching TRBD1 (5 bases). Looked up from germline, CDR1 is WNHNN and CDR2 is SYGVQD (reference sequence). This CDR3 region has 13 residues. Trimming left V 6 bases short and J 5 bases short, with 10 bases between.

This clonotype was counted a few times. In nucleotides, the CDR3 is TGTGCCAGCATCGCGGGTAACGGGTACGAGCAGTACTTC. Encoded protein: CASIAGNGYEQYF. The rearrangement links TRBV6-1 to TRBJ2-7; the D gene is possibly TRBD2 (5 bases). From germline, CDR1 is MNHNS and CDR2 SASEGT. The CDR3 loop spans 13 amino acids. V lost 7 bases and J lost 4, with 14 bases in between.

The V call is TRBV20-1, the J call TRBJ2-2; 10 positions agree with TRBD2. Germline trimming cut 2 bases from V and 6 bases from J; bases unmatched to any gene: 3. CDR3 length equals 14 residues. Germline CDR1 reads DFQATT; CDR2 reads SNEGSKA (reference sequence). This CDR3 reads CSARYLAGAGELFF. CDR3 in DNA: TGCAGTGCTAGATACCTAGCGGGAGCCGGGGAGCTGTTTTTT.

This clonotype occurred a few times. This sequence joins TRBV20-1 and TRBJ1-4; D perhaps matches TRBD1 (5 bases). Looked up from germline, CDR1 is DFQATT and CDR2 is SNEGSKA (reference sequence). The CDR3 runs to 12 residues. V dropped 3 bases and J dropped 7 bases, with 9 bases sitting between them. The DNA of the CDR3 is TGCAGTGCTAGCGCGGGGGGTGAAAAACTGTTTTTT. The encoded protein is CSASAGGEKLFF.

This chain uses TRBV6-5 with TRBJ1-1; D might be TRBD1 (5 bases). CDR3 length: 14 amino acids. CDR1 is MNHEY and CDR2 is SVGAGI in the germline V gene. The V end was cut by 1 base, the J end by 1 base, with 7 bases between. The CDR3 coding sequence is TGTGCCAGCAGTTACTGGGGGGAGAACACTGAAGCTTTCTTT. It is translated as CASSYWGENTEAFF.

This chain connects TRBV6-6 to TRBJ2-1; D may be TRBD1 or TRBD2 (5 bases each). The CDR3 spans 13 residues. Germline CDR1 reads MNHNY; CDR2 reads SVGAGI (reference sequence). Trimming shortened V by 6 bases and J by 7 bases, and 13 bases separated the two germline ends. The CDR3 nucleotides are TGTGCCAGCAGGAGGGGAGAATTGAATGAGCAGTTCTTC. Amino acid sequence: CASRRGELNEQFF.

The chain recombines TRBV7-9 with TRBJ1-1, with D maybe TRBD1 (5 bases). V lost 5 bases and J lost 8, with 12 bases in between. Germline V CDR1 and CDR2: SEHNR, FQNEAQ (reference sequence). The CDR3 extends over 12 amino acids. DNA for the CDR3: TGTGCCAGCAGCCCGTGGGGGAGAGAAGCTTTCTTT. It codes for CASSPWGREAFF.

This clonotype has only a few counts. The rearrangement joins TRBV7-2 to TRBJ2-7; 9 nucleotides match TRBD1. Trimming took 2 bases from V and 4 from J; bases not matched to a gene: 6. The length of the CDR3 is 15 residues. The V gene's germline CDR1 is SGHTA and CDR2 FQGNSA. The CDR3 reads CASSLSFGQGYEQYF. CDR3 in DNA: TGTGCCAGCAGCTTAAGTTTTGGACAGGGGTACGAGCAGTACTTC. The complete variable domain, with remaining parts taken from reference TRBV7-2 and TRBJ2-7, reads GAGVSQSPSNKVTEKGKDVELRCDPISGHTALYWYRQSLGQGLEFLIYFQGNSAPDKSGLPSDRFSAERTGGSVSTLTIQRTQQEDSAVYLCASSLSFGQGYEQYFGPGTRLTVT.

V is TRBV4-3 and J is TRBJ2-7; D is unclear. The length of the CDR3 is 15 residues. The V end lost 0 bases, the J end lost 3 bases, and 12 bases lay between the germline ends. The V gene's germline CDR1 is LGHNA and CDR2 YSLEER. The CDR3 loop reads CASSQERGVFYEQYF. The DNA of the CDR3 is TGCGCCAGCAGCCAAGAGAGAGGTGTGTTCTACGAGCAGTACTTC.

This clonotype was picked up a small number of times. In nucleotides, the CDR3 is TGTGCCAGGGGGACCGGCGACAACACTGAAGCTTTCTTT. Protein: CARGTGDNTEAFF. The rearrangement joins TRBV5-6 to TRBJ1-1; maybe TRBD1 (5 bases). The length of the CDR3 is 13 residues. V lost 8 bases, J lost 2 bases, and 13 bases lay in between. Germline lookup yields CDR1 SGHDT and CDR2 YYEEEE. Looking up the rest from reference TRBV5-6 and TRBJ1-1 gives the full variable domain: DAGVTQSPTHLIKTRGQQVTLRCSPKSGHDTVSWYQQALGQGPQFIFQYYEEEERQRGNFPDRFSGHQFPNYSSELNVNALLLGDSALYLCARGTGDNTEAFFGQGTRLTVV.

Written as DNA, the CDR3 is TGTGCCAGCAGGAAGGGGGGCGCGGATACGCAGTATTTT. This codes for CASRKGGADTQYF. This sequence joins TRBV6-2 or TRBV6-3 and TRBJ2-3; the D gene could be TRBD1 or TRBD2 (6 bases each). This CDR3 has 13 amino acids. Trimming cost V 6 bases and J 6 bases, with 13 bases left between them. CDR1 and CDR2 (germline): MNHEY, SVGEGT.

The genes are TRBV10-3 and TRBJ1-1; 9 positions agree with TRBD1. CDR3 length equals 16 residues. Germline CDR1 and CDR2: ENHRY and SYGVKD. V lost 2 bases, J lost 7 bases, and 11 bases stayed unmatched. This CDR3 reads CAISEEGQGREGEAFF. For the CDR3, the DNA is TGTGCCATCAGTGAGGAGGGACAGGGCAGGGAAGGTGAAGCTTTCTTT.

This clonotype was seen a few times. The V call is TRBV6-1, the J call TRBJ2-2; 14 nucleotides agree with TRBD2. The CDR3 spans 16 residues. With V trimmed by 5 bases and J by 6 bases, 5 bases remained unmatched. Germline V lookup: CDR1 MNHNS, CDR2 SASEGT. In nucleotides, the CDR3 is TGTGCCAGCAGTCTCCGACTAGCGGGGGGGCCCGGGGAGCTGTTTTTT. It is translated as CASSLRLAGGPGELFF.

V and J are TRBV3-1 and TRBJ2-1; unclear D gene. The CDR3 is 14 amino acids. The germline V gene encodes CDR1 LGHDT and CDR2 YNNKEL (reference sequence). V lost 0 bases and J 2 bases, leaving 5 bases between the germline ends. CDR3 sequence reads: CASSQDRPYNEQFF. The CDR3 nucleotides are TGTGCCAGCAGCCAAGATCGACCCTACAATGAGCAGTTCTTC.

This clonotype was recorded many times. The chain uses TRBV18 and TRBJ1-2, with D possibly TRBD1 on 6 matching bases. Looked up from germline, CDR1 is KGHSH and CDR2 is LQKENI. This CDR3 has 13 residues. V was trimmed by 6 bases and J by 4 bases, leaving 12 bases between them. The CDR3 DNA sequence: TGTGCCAGCTCCACAGGGTCCCCCTATGGCTACACCTTC. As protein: CASSTGSPYGYTF.